This passage covers 7 T cell receptor beta chains from one sample sequenced in a study of technical replicates of blood from several donors. Profiled with immunoSEQ multiplex PCR; TCRdb holds only in-frame clones, not every one. The sample contains approximately 81,000 clones, around 95% of which appear only once. Source material: T cells isolated from PBMCs. All receptors derive from a human donor in good health.

The chain joins TRBV6-6 to TRBJ2-7, with D hard to call. Germline V CDR1 and CDR2: MNHNY, SVGAGI (reference sequence). V lost 6 bases to trimming and J lost 2 bases, with 8 bases between them. The CDR3 length is 12 residues. Here the CDR3 reads CASSHSPYEQYF. Here the CDR3 DNA reads TGTGCCAGCAGCCATAGCCCCTACGAGCAGTACTTC.

This chain connects TRBV6-5 to TRBJ2-1; 11 nucleotides agree with TRBD2. CDR1 MNHEY and CDR2 SVGAGI come from the germline V gene. The V gene end was trimmed by 9 bases and the J gene end by 4 bases; junction bases not matched to a gene: 5. This CDR3 spans 14 amino acids. The CDR3 DNA is TGTGCCAGTCAGCTAGCGGGAGGTTACAATGAGCAGTTCTTC. This translates into CASQLAGGYNEQFF.

This chain joins TRBV5-4 and TRBJ2-2; D might be TRBD2 (5 bases). V lost 2 bases and J lost 0, with 11 bases in between. Germline V CDR1 and CDR2: SGHNT, YYREEE (reference sequence). The CDR3 is 16 amino acids. The CDR3 loop reads CASSLLDGSNTGELFF. The CDR3 DNA reads TGTGCCAGCAGCTTACTAGACGGATCGAACACCGGGGAGCTGTTTTTT.

This clone appeared once. This chain connects TRBV28 to TRBJ1-5, with D unresolved. Trimming took 6 bases from V and 3 from J, leaving 15 bases between them. The germline V gene encodes CDR1 MDHEN and CDR2 SYDVKM. The CDR3 has 15 residues. The CDR3 loop is CASREGPYPNQPQHF. The CDR3, as DNA: TGTGCCAGCAGGGAGGGCCCTTACCCCAATCAGCCCCAGCATTTT.

V usage is TRBV7-6 and J usage is TRBJ2-7; D perhaps matches TRBD2 (6 bases). This CDR3 contains 16 residues. V gave up 1 base and J gave up 3 bases, with 16 bases separating them. Per the germline V gene, CDR1 is SGHVS and CDR2 is FNYEAQ. In DNA, the CDR3 is TGTGCCAGCAGCTTAGGTGGATGGGCTAGCGACTACGAGCAGTACTTC. It yields the protein CASSLGGWASDYEQYF. Combining the CDR3 with reference TRBV7-6 and TRBJ2-7 gives the whole variable domain GAGVSQSPRYKVTKRGQDVALRCDPISGHVSLYWYRQALGQGPEFLTYFNYEAQQDKSGLPNDRFSAERPEGSISTLTIQRTEQRDSAMYRCASSLGGWASDYEQYFGPGTRLTVT.

The chain uses TRBV28 and TRBJ2-1; 10 bases agree with TRBD2. This CDR3 has 17 amino acids. Germline assignment: CDR1 MDHEN and CDR2 SYDVKM. J lost 0 bases, V lost 4 bases, and 6 bases had no gene match. The CDR3 DNA reads as TGTGCCAGCAGTTCACGGGCTAGCGGGAGCTCCTACAATGAGCAGTTCTTC. It specifies CASSSRASGSSYNEQFF.

This chain links TRBV4-3 with TRBJ2-7; 8 nucleotides line up with TRBD2. Germline V lookup: CDR1 LGHNA, CDR2 YSLEER. There are 19 residues in the CDR3. Trimming at V came to 1 base and at J to 6 bases, leaving 20 bases not matched to a gene. CDR3 nucleotide sequence: TGCGCCAGCAGCCAAGGCTTGATAAGCGGGAGAATGGGTACGGGCGAGCAGTACTTC. It encodes CASSQGLISGRMGTGEQYF.